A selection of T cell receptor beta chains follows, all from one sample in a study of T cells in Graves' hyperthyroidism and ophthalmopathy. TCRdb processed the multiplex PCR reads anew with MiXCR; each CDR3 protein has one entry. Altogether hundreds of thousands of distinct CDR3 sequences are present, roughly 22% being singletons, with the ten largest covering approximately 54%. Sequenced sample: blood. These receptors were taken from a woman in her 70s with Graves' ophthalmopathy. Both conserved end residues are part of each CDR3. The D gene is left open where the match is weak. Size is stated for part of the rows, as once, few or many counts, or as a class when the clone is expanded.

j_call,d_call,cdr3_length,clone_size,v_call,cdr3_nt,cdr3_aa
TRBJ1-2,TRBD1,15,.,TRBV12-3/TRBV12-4,TGTGCCAGCAGTGCTCGGACAGGGCCCACCTATGGCTACACCTTC,CASSARTGPTYGYTF
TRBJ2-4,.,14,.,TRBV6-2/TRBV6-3,TGTGCCAGCAGTGTTGCACTCCTCGGGAACATTCAGTACTTC,CASSVALLGNIQYF
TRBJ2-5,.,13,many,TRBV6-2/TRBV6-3,TGTGCCAGCAGCTCAGACAGGCCCCAGACCCAGTACTTC,CASSSDRPQTQYF
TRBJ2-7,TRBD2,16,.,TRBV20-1,TGCAGTGCCCACAAAAGGGGTAGCGGGTCCTCCTACGAGCAGTACTTC,CSAHKRGSGSSYEQYF
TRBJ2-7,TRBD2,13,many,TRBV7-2,TGTGCCAGCAGCTTAGGGCGGGAGTACGAGCAGTACTTC,CASSLGREYEQYF
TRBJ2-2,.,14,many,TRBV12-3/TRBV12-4,TGTGCCACACTCTGGACAGCGCTCACCGGGGAGCTGTTTTTT,CATLWTALTGELFF
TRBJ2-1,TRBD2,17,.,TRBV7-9,TGTGCCAGCAGCTTAGTGGCTAGCGGGCGCTCCTACAATGAGCAGTTCTTC,CASSLVASGRSYNEQFF
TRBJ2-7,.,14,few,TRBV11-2,TGTGCCAGCAGCCGAGAGACTAAAGCCTACGAGCAGTACTTC,CASSRETKAYEQYF
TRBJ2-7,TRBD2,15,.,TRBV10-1,TGCGCCAGCAGTGAGGGAGCGGGAGGAGTAAAGGAGCAGTACTTC,CASSEGAGGVKEQYF
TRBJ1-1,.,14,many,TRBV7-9,TGTGCCAGCAGCTCCTTAATGGGCTGGCCTGAAGCTTTCTTT,CASSSLMGWPEAFF
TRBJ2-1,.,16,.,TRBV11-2,TGTGCCAGCAGCCCAAATCTGGCGGGCAACTACAATGAGCAGTTCTTC,CASSPNLAGNYNEQFF
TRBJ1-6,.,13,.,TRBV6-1,TGTGCCAGCAGTGAATCAAGGAATTCACCCCTCCACTTT,CASSESRNSPLHF
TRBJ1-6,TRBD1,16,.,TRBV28,TGTGCCAGCAGTTATAGGGGGGGGACAGGGGATTCACCCCTCCACTTT,CASSYRGGTGDSPLHF
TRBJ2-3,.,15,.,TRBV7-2,TGTGCCAGCAGAAAACCGGGTAGCAACACAGATACGCAGTATTTT,CASRKPGSNTDTQYF
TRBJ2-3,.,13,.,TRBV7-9,TGTGCCAGCAGCTCACCGAATACAGATACGCAGTATTTT,CASSSPNTDTQYF
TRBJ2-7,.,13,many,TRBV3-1,TGTGCCAGCAGCCAATTCCCGGGCGGGGAGCAGTACTTC,CASSQFPGGEQYF
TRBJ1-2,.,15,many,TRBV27,TGTGCCAGCAGTTTATCTGGCGGAGGTGGCAACGGCTACACCTTC,CASSLSGGGGNGYTF
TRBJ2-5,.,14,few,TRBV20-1,TGCAGTGCTCTAGGGGCGGGGCGGACGGAGACCCAGTACTTC,CSALGAGRTETQYF
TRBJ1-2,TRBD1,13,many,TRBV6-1,TGTGCCAGCACCCGGACAGGGAGGAATGGCTACACCTTC,CASTRTGRNGYTF
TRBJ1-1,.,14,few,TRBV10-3,TGTGCCATCAGTGAGACCCACAGGGCCACTGAAGCTTTCTTT,CAISETHRATEAFF
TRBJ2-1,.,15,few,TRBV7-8,TGTGCCAGCAGCTTAACCCTAACCCTCTACAATGAGCAGTTCTTC,CASSLTLTLYNEQFF
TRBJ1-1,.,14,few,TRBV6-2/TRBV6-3,TGTGCCAGCAGCATTCACCGGACTATAAATGAAGCTTTCTTT,CASSIHRTINEAFF
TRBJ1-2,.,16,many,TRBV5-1,TGCGCCAGCAGCTTGGCCCCTCGCAGGGGCGACTATGGCTACACCTTC,CASSLAPRRGDYGYTF
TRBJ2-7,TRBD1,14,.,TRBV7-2,TGTGCCAGCAGCTTTAAACAGGGGGCGGGGGAGCAGTACTTC,CASSFKQGAGEQYF
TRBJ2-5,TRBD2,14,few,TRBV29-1,TGCAGCGTTATTGCTAGCGGGAGGGAGAAGACCCAGTACTTC,CSVIASGREKTQYF
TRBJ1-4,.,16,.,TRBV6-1,TGTGCCAGCAGTGAACTCTGGACCCAGCCATGGGAAAAACTGTTTTTT,CASSELWTQPWEKLFF
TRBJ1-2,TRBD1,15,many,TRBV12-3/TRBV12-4,TGTGCCAGCAGTCCCGGGACAGGGATTGTGAATGGCTACACCTTC,CASSPGTGIVNGYTF
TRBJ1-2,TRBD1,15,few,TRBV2,TGTGCCAGCAGTGCTGGACAGGCAGCCCCATATGGCTACACCTTC,CASSAGQAAPYGYTF